This is a list of T cell receptor beta chains from one sample in a study of chemoradiotherapy in HPV16-positive cancers. This table comes from immunoSEQ multiplex PCR, and its TCRdb copy is limited to in-frame clones, with some not included. Of tens of thousands of clones listed, approximately 88% are singletons. Sequencing used blood, obtained from a patient who underwent chemoradiotherapy. These receptors were collected from a human donor with HPV-associated anogenital cancer. Both conserved end residues are part of each CDR3. Each record gives: J gene, V gene, D gene, clone size, CDR3 protein, CDR3 DNA. D genes are given only for firm matches. Clone size is given for some rows only: seen once, a few or many times, or a class if the clone is expanded.

TRBJ1-2	TRBV28	-	-	CASTLGAGLNYGYTF	TGTGCCAGCACCCTCGGAGCGGGGTTGAACTATGGCTACACCTTC
TRBJ2-6	TRBV9	-	once	CASSVHFRQDSGANVLTF	TGTGCCAGCAGCGTTCATTTCCGGCAAGACTCTGGGGCCAACGTCCTGACTTTC
TRBJ1-6	TRBV7-8	-	-	CASSLPPGVGSPLHF	TGTGCCAGCAGCTTACCCCCCGGGGTGGGTTCACCCCTCCACTTT
TRBJ2-7	TRBV11-3	TRBD1	-	CASSSGDRGYEQYF	TGTGCCAGCAGCTCGGGGGACAGGGGTTACGAGCAGTACTTC
TRBJ2-5	TRBV7-2	-	-	CASSTYQETQYF	TGTGCCAGCAGCACCTACCAAGAGACCCAGTACTTC
TRBJ2-6	TRBV5-5	-	-	CASSFWQSISGANVLTF	TGTGCCAGCAGCTTTTGGCAGTCGATCTCTGGGGCCAACGTCCTGACTTTC
TRBJ1-2	TRBV4-2	-	-	CASSQDSFSVTF	TGTGCCAGCAGCCAAGACAGTTTTTCGGTCACCTTC
TRBJ1-2	TRBV11-2	-	-	CASSATRTGHGYTF	TGTGCCAGCAGCGCCACTAGAACGGGACATGGCTACACCTTC
TRBJ2-2	TRBV19	-	-	CASSIKSGTGELFF	TGTGCCAGTAGTATTAAGTCAGGGACCGGGGAGCTGTTTTTT
TRBJ2-3	TRBV6-6	TRBD1	-	CASRKTGTGGADTQYF	TGTGCCAGCAGGAAGACCGGGACAGGGGGCGCAGATACGCAGTATTTT
TRBJ2-1	TRBV7-2	-	once	CASSSDRPKMSSYNEQFF	TGTGCCAGCAGCTCCGACAGGCCGAAAATGAGCTCCTACAATGAGCAGTTCTTC
TRBJ2-1	TRBV20-1	-	-	CSALGNEQFF	TGCAGTGCTTTAGGGAATGAGCAGTTCTTC
TRBJ2-1	TRBV11-3	-	once	CASSLSSTYNEQFF	TGTGCCAGCAGCCTGTCCAGCACCTACAATGAGCAGTTCTTC
TRBJ1-6	TRBV2	TRBD1	-	CASSEEGRGQSPLHF	TGTGCCAGCAGTGAAGAGGGCAGGGGGCAGTCACCCCTCCACTTT
TRBJ2-6	TRBV19	-	-	CASRILSGANVLTF	TGTGCCAGTAGGATTCTCTCTGGGGCCAACGTCCTGACTTTC
TRBJ1-1	TRBV9	-	-	CASSVAEGLTEAFF	TGTGCCAGCAGCGTAGCCGAGGGTCTCACTGAAGCTTTCTTT
TRBJ1-5	TRBV7-9	-	-	CASSLSRDQPQHF	TGTGCCAGCAGCTTAAGCCGGGATCAGCCCCAGCATTTT
TRBJ1-5	TRBV30	-	-	CAWSGAVYSNQPQHF	TGTGCCTGGAGTGGGGCAGTTTATAGCAATCAGCCCCAGCATTTT
TRBJ2-5	TRBV11-2	-	-	CASSLGASQETQYF	TGTGCCAGCAGCTTAGGTGCATCCCAAGAGACCCAGTACTTC
TRBJ1-6	TRBV5-6	TRBD1	-	CASSSSDRGIDYNSPLHF	TGTGCCAGCAGCTCATCTGACAGGGGGATTGACTATAATTCACCCCTCCACTTT
TRBJ2-1	TRBV9	-	-	CASSVGSGSYNEQFF	TGTGCCAGCAGCGTAGGGAGCGGGTCCTACAATGAGCAGTTCTTC
TRBJ1-1	TRBV11-2	TRBD1	-	CASSPQRGTGTEAFF	TGTGCCAGCAGCCCCCAGAGAGGGACAGGGACTGAAGCTTTCTTT
TRBJ2-7	TRBV6-5	TRBD1	-	CASSLRTGLSEQYF	TGTGCCAGCAGTCTCCGGACAGGTCTCTCCGAGCAGTACTTC
TRBJ1-1	TRBV5-1	TRBD1	-	CASSSPGQGTEAFF	TGCGCCAGCAGCTCGCCGGGACAGGGGACTGAAGCTTTCTTT
TRBJ2-7	TRBV6-1	-	-	CASTFGGRSFEQYF	TGTGCCAGCACCTTTGGGGGACGGTCCTTCGAGCAGTACTTC
TRBJ2-3	TRBV10-2	-	-	CASSESTLGRITDTQYF	TGCGCCAGCAGTGAGTCGACTCTCGGGCGGATCACAGATACGCAGTATTTT
TRBJ1-4	TRBV30	-	-	CAWGLVDGANEKLFF	TGTGCCTGGGGCCTCGTGGACGGAGCTAATGAAAAACTGTTTTTT
TRBJ2-1	TRBV30	TRBD1	-	CAWRTSLGQGNYNEQFF	TGTGCCTGGAGGACCTCATTGGGACAGGGGAACTACAATGAGCAGTTCTTC
TRBJ1-1	TRBV2	TRBD1	few	CASRQGFNTEAFF	TGTGCCAGCCGACAGGGATTTAACACTGAAGCTTTCTTT
TRBJ2-6	TRBV10-3	TRBD1	-	CAISRFGTVSSGANVLTF	TGTGCCATCAGCCGTTTCGGGACAGTGAGCTCTGGGGCCAACGTCCTGACTTTC
TRBJ2-3	TRBV9	TRBD2	-	CASSVSPTSGEDTQYF	TGTGCCAGCAGCGTCTCTCCTACTAGCGGGGAAGATACGCAGTATTTT
TRBJ1-2	TRBV5-6	-	-	CASSGQGLYGYTF	TGTGCCAGCAGCGGGCAGGGGCTTTATGGCTACACCTTC
TRBJ1-1	TRBV19	-	-	CASSTTPGNEAFF	TGTGCCAGTAGTACCACTCCAGGGAATGAAGCTTTCTTT
TRBJ1-1	TRBV18	-	-	CASSPIGTRTSRNTEAFF	TGTGCCAGCTCACCGATTGGAACCCGGACCTCACGAAACACTGAAGCTTTCTTT
TRBJ2-5	TRBV11-2	-	few	CASSFTGLHQETQYF	TGTGCCAGCAGCTTTACAGGACTACACCAAGAGACCCAGTACTTC
TRBJ1-3	TRBV15	TRBD1	-	CATSSRDRVPSGNTIYF	TGTGCCACCAGCAGCCGGGACAGAGTCCCCTCTGGAAACACCATATATTTT
TRBJ2-3	TRBV7-8	TRBD1	few	CASSPQQGARSTQYF	TGTGCCAGCAGCCCGCAACAGGGGGCGAGGAGTACGCAGTATTTT
TRBJ1-2	TRBV27	TRBD1	-	CASSLSRGPWYGYTF	TGTGCCAGCAGTTTATCGAGGGGGCCTTGGTATGGCTACACCTTC
TRBJ1-5	TRBV15	TRBD1	-	CATSREGTGRNQPQHF	TGTGCCACCAGCAGAGAAGGGACAGGGAGAAATCAGCCCCAGCATTTT
TRBJ2-3	TRBV10-3	-	-	CAISSGRSTDTQYF	TGTGCCATCAGCAGCGGGCGAAGCACAGATACGCAGTATTTT
TRBJ1-2	TRBV5-1	-	-	CASSPRTGYPSWTF	TGCGCCAGCAGCCCCCGAACAGGTTATCCCTCCTGGACCTTC
TRBJ1-1	TRBV5-1	-	-	CASSKMNTEAFF	TGCGCCAGCAGTAAAATGAACACTGAAGCTTTCTTT
TRBJ1-1	TRBV18	-	few	CASSLPGTEAFF	TGTGCCAGCTCACTTCCCGGCACTGAAGCTTTCTTT
TRBJ1-5	TRBV2	-	-	CASSGPVYSNQPQHF	TGTGCCAGCAGTGGCCCGGTTTATAGCAATCAGCCCCAGCATTTT
TRBJ2-5	TRBV6-1	TRBD2	-	CATRLAGEETQYF	TGTGCCACCAGACTAGCGGGGGAAGAGACCCAGTACTTC
TRBJ1-4	TRBV28	-	-	CASSFLRRGEKLFF	TGTGCCAGCAGTTTCCTACGTCGGGGTGAAAAACTGTTTTTT
TRBJ2-6	TRBV7-7	-	-	CASSPSPDSGANVLTF	TGTGCCAGCAGTCCCTCCCCCGACTCTGGGGCCAACGTCCTGACTTTC
TRBJ1-3	TRBV2	-	-	CASSLRAGERGNTIYF	TGTGCCAGCAGCCTAAGAGCAGGGGAACGTGGAAACACCATATATTTT
TRBJ2-7	TRBV10-1	TRBD1	-	CASSESAVDPGQYSYEQYF	TGCGCCAGCAGTGAGTCGGCCGTCGACCCGGGACAGTACTCCTACGAGCAGTACTTC
TRBJ2-5	TRBV18	-	-	CASSLDGGQETQYF	TGTGCCAGCTCATTGGACGGGGGTCAAGAGACCCAGTACTTC
TRBJ2-3	TRBV7-8	TRBD2	-	CASSYYGTSGGTADTQYF	TGTGCCAGCAGCTACTATGGGACTAGCGGGGGGACCGCGGATACGCAGTATTTT
TRBJ2-5	TRBV7-9	TRBD2	-	CASSLAVGRAETQYF	TGTGCCAGCAGCTTAGCGGTCGGGAGGGCAGAGACCCAGTACTTC
TRBJ1-6	TRBV6-1	-	once	CASSERGVGGQVGYNSPLHF	TGTGCCAGCAGTGAAAGGGGCGTGGGAGGCCAAGTCGGCTATAATTCACCCCTCCACTTT
TRBJ2-2	TRBV18	-	-	CASSPLTSGSTPGELFF	TGTGCCAGCTCACCGCTTACCTCGGGTTCGACCCCCGGGGAGCTGTTTTTT
TRBJ2-3	TRBV7-8	-	-	CASTTSSVVGDTQYF	TGTGCCAGCACCACCTCGTCCGTGGTGGGAGATACGCAGTATTTT
TRBJ2-3	TRBV5-1	TRBD2	-	CASSGSGTSGGAWGTDTQYF	TGCGCCAGCAGCGGATCCGGGACTAGCGGGGGGGCCTGGGGCACAGATACGCAGTATTTT